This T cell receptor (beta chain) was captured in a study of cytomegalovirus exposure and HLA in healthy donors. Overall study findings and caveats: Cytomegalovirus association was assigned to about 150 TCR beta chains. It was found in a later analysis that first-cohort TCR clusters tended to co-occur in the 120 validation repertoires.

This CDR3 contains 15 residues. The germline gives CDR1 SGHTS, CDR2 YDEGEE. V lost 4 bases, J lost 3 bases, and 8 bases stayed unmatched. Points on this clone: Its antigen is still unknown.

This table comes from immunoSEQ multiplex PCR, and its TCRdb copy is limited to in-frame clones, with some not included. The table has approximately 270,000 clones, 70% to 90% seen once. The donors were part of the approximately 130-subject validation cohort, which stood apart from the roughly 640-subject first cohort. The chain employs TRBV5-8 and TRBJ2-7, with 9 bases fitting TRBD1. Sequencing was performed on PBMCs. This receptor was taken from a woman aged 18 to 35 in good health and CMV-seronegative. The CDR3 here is CASSTGQGIIYEQYF. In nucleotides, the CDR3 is TGTGCCAGCAGCACTGGACAGGGGATTATCTACGAGCAGTACTTC.